The 13 T cell receptor beta chains below come from one sample, sequenced in a study of T cells in Graves' hyperthyroidism and ophthalmopathy. Amplification of TCR beta CDR3 regions was performed using RNA transcripts as template. HTBI primers were used for first-round RT-PCR of the TCR CDR3. MiXCR was run by TCRdb on the multiplex PCR reads, yielding one entry per CDR3 protein. The sample has about 570,000 distinct CDR3 sequences, approximately 14% seen once. Sequenced: blood. The receptors originated from a woman aged 35 to 49 with Graves' hyperthyroidism.

There are many counts of this clonotype. The rearrangement links TRBV3-1 to TRBJ2-7; D gene unclear. CDR1 is LGHDT and CDR2 is YNNKEL in the germline V gene (reference sequence). The CDR3 spans 13 residues. The ends were cut back, 0 bases at V and 6 bases at J, with 9 bases in the middle. The CDR3 sequence is CASSQDGVSEQYF. The CDR3 region has the DNA TGTGCCAGCAGCCAAGACGGAGTCTCCGAGCAGTACTTC.

This chain links TRBV4-1 with TRBJ2-7; D perhaps matches TRBD2 (5 bases). Germline V gene data show CDR1 as MGHRA and CDR2 as YSYEKL. CDR3 length equals 15 residues. V was shortened by 1 base and J by 5 bases, with 15 bases between the two germline ends. The CDR3 loop reads CASSQGSGSRNEQYF. In DNA form, the CDR3 reads TGCGCCAGCAGCCAAGGTTCGGGGAGCAGAAACGAGCAGTACTTC.

This clonotype was picked up a small number of times. V is TRBV11-3 and J is TRBJ2-1, with D tentatively TRBD1 (6 bases). V was clipped by 5 bases and J by 3 bases, with 11 bases between them. The CDR3 runs 14 residues. In germline, CDR1 is SGHNT, CDR2 YENEEA. The CDR3 sequence is CASSEWTVYNEQFF. DNA of the CDR3: TGTGCCAGCAGCGAGTGGACAGTCTACAATGAGCAGTTCTTC.

The chain recombines TRBV9 with TRBJ2-1; D perhaps matches TRBD2 (6 bases). The V gene lost 3 bases and the J gene lost 7 bases, with 17 bases spanning the gap. This CDR3 is built from 15 residues. Looked up from germline, CDR1 is SGDLS and CDR2 is YYNGEE. The CDR3 is CASSEPYGSRNEQFF. The CDR3 DNA reads as TGTGCCAGCAGCGAACCGTACGGGAGTAGGAATGAGCAGTTCTTC.

The genes are TRBV18 and TRBJ2-5; D might be TRBD1 or TRBD2, each matching 6 bases. This CDR3 spans 14 amino acids. Trimming removed 2 bases at V and 5 bases at J, with 12 bases between. Germline assignment: CDR1 KGHSH and CDR2 LQKENI. This CDR3 is CASSPSGARETQYF. CDR3 DNA sequence: TGTGCCAGCTCACCATCGGGGGCAAGGGAGACCCAGTACTTC. Full variable domain (remainder filled in from reference TRBV18 and TRBJ2-5): NAGVMQNPRHLVRRRGQEARLRCSPMKGHSHVYWYRQLPEEGLKFMVYLQKENIIDESGMPKERFSAEFPKEGPSILRIQQVVRGDSAAYFCASSPSGARETQYFGPGTRLLVL.

The J gene is TRBJ2-1, the V gene TRBV7-2; no clear D gene. The CDR3 consists of 16 residues. Trimming shortened V by 5 bases and J by 5 bases, and 19 bases separated the two germline ends. CDR1 and CDR2 (germline): SGHTA, FQGNSA. The CDR3 nucleotides read TGTGCCAGCAGCATGGGTATTTCGATGAAAGACAATGAGCAGTTCTTC. This encodes CASSMGISMKDNEQFF.

This chain connects TRBV5-1 to TRBJ2-1; 10 bases fit TRBD1. Germline trimming cut 1 base from V and 7 bases from J; bases unmatched to any gene: 8. Germline V gene data show CDR1 as SGHRS and CDR2 as YFSETQ. The CDR3 loop spans 16 amino acids. The CDR3 sequence: CASSLLTGTGENEQFF. The CDR3, as DNA: TGCGCCAGCAGCTTGCTAACCGGGACAGGGGAAAATGAGCAGTTCTTC.

This clonotype was seen at least ten times. The V gene is TRBV7-2, the J gene TRBJ2-1, with 8 nucleotides matching TRBD2. Germline lookup yields CDR1 SGHTA and CDR2 FQGNSA. With V trimmed by 5 bases and J by 4 bases, 10 bases remained unmatched. The CDR3 contains 16 residues. The CDR3 coding sequence is TGTGCCAGCAGCCGAAGGGGGACTAGTGGGTACAATGAGCAGTTCTTC. Its protein is CASSRRGTSGYNEQFF.

This chain links TRBV12-3 or TRBV12-4 with TRBJ2-2; unclear D gene. The CDR3 has 13 residues. V was clipped by 3 bases and J by 7 bases, with 9 bases between them. The CDR3 region has the DNA TGTGCCAGCAGTTTGGGGTACGGCGGGGAGCTGTTTTTT. Amino acids: CASSLGYGGELFF.

At least ten counts were recorded for this clonotype. The gene calls are TRBV28 and TRBJ2-7, with D maybe TRBD2 (8 bases). The germline V gene encodes CDR1 MDHEN and CDR2 SYDVKM. Trimming shortened V by 5 bases and J by 5 bases, and 16 bases separated the two germline ends. The CDR3 loop spans 14 amino acids. The CDR3 DNA reads as TGTGCCAGCAGTACGGGGGGGACAGCCGACGAGCAGTACTTC. This encodes CASSTGGTADEQYF.

The rearrangement links TRBV19 to TRBJ1-1; 7 nucleotides align to TRBD1. With V trimmed by 2 bases and J by 1 base, 7 bases remained unmatched. The CDR3 covers 16 residues. Germline V gene sequence: CDR1 LNHDA, CDR2 SQIVND (reference sequence). The chain's CDR3 is CASSIPGTAWNTEAFF. DNA for the CDR3: TGTGCCAGTAGTATACCCGGGACAGCCTGGAACACTGAAGCTTTCTTT.

This clonotype has at least ten counts. CDR3 in amino acids: CASSLRQGTDTQYF. DNA for the CDR3: TGTGCCAGCAGCTTAAGGCAGGGAACAGATACGCAGTATTTT. The genes are TRBV5-6 and TRBJ2-3, with D tentatively TRBD1 (5 bases). The CDR3 has 14 amino acids. The germline gives CDR1 SGHDT, CDR2 YYEEEE. The V end lost 2 bases, the J end lost 3 bases, and 10 bases lay between the germline ends.

The rearrangement links TRBV14 to TRBJ2-1, with D perhaps being TRBD1 or TRBD2 (5 bases each). This CDR3 region has 14 residues. Per germline, CDR1 SGHDN and CDR2 FVKESK. V was clipped by 5 bases and J by 8 bases, with 16 bases between them. The CDR3: CASSFGDVGDEQFF. CDR3 nucleotides: TGTGCCAGCAGCTTCGGCGACGTGGGGGATGAGCAGTTCTTC.